This TCR beta chain is drawn from a study of shared T cell receptors in the human thymus. CDR1 SGHNT and CDR2 YYREEE come from the germline V gene (reference sequence). This CDR3 has 16 amino acids. After removal of 0 bases from V and 1 base from J, the junction contained 5 bases not matched to a gene. Produced via immunoSEQ multiplex PCR; TCRdb's table is partial and in-frame only. The sample records 500,000 to 750,000 clones, 70% to 90% being singletons. These data were also reused for a study on human thymus T cells. In that study: Resections were taken during corrective heart surgery, and the thymus tissue came from these. Both thymic and peripheral blood repertoires showed apparently biased V and J usage. Thymic repertoires from unrelated individuals overlapped highly, related research reported.

This clonotype was sampled from a boy under two years old with a congenital heart defect. The sample consisted of thymocytes. The genes are TRBV5-4 and TRBJ2-3; 7 bases map to TRBD1. In nucleotides, the CDR3 is TGTGCCAGCAGCTTGGAGGGGGCGTATCGCACAGATACGCAGTATTTT. Protein sequence: CASSLEGAYRTDTQYF.